The 3 T cell receptor beta chains below all came from one sample that was sequenced in a study of CD8 T cells in ankylosing spondylitis. TCRdb called the 5' RACE reads again in MiXCR, with one record for every CDR3 protein. The sample includes fewer than 200,000 distinct CDR3 sequences, roughly 18% seen only once; the top ten take 4.3%. Source material: blood, either unsorted or a sorted T cell fraction (not recorded which). All receptors come from a male donor aged 10 to 35 with ankylosing spondylitis or in good health (not recorded which).

This clonotype was detected only once. The rearrangement joins TRBV5-1 to TRBJ2-1; perhaps TRBD2 as D (6 bases). The CDR3 runs 14 residues. CDR1 SGHRS and CDR2 YFSETQ come from the germline V gene. V lost 0 bases to trimming and J lost 9 bases, with 13 bases between them. The CDR3 DNA sequence: TGCGCCAGCAGCTTGGTAGCGGAGAGACGTGAGCAGTTCTTC. As protein: CASSLVAERREQFF.

This clonotype was observed many times. The rearrangement uses TRBV20-1 and TRBJ2-5; 9 positions agree with TRBD2. Germline lookup yields CDR1 DFQATT and CDR2 SNEGSKA (reference sequence). This CDR3 has 15 residues. V trimming: 0 bases; J trimming: 5 bases; junction bases outside the gene matches: 7. CDR3 DNA: TGCAGTGCTAGAGAGCTAGCGGGGAGAGGGGAGACCCAGTACTTC. This gives the protein CSARELAGRGETQYF.

This clonotype appeared many times. This sequence joins TRBV4-3 and TRBJ2-3, with TRBD1 matching 9 bases. The CDR3 is 16 amino acids. Germline V lookup: CDR1 LGHNA, CDR2 YSLEER. V shed 0 bases and J 4 bases; nucleotides not matched to a gene: 5. This chain's CDR3 is CASSQDETGGADTQYF. Here the CDR3 DNA reads TGCGCCAGCAGCCAAGATGAAACAGGGGGCGCAGATACGCAGTATTTT.